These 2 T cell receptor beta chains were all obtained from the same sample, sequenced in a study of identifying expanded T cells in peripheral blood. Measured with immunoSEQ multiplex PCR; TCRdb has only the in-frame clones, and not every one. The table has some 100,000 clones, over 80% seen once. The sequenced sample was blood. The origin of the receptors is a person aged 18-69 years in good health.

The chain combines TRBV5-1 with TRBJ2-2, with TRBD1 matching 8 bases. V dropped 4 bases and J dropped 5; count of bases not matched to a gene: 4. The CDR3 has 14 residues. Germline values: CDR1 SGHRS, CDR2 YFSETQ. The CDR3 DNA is TGCGCCAGCAGCCGGACAGGGCGGACCGGGGAGCTGTTTTTT. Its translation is CASSRTGRTGELFF. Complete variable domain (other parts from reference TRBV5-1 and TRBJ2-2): KAGVTQTPRYLIKTRGQQVTLSCSPISGHRSVSWYQQTPGQGLQFLFEYFSETQRNKGNFPGRFSGRQFSNSRSEMNVSTLELGDSALYLCASSRTGRTGELFFGEGSRLTVL.

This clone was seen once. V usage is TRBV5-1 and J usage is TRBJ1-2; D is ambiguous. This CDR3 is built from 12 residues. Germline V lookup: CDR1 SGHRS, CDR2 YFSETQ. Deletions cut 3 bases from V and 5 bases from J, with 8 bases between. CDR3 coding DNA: TGCGCCAGCAGCTCGGGAACTTATGGCTACACCTTC. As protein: CASSSGTYGYTF.